A selection of T cell receptor beta chains follows, all from one sample in a study of blood T cell repertoires in COVID-19. Using immunoSEQ multiplex PCR, the repertoire was profiled, and TCRdb retains in-frame clones only, with some absent. The table has about 64,000 clones, approximately 88% seen once. The sequenced material came from peripheral blood. The receptors derive from a woman aged 55-69 years with COVID-19, enrolled during active disease. The CDR3 runs from the conserved cysteine through the conserved F or W. D genes are given only for firm matches. Some rows have no size entry. The others give once, few or many, or a class for an expanded clone.

d_gene,v_gene,abundance,j_gene,CDR3nt,CDR3aa
TRBD1,TRBV6-5,.,TRBJ1-2,TGTGCCAGCAGTTCAGACAGGGTAACTTACTATGGCTACACCTTC,CASSSDRVTYYGYTF
.,TRBV3-1/TRBV3-2,.,TRBJ1-2,TGTGCCAGCAGCCAAGGGCGGATCCTCTATGGCTACACCTTC,CASSQGRILYGYTF
.,TRBV24-1,.,TRBJ2-1,TGTGCCACCAGTGATTTGCTTAAAATCTCCTACAATGAGCAGTTCTTC,CATSDLLKISYNEQFF
.,TRBV27,.,TRBJ2-2,TGTGCCAGCAGTTTAGAGGGTCCCGCAGCGAACACCGGGGAGCTGTTTTTT,CASSLEGPAANTGELFF
TRBD2,TRBV11-2,.,TRBJ2-3,TGTGCCAGCAGCTTAGCAGCGGGGGGGACAGATACGCAGTATTTT,CASSLAAGGTDTQYF
TRBD1,TRBV18,.,TRBJ1-5,TGTGCCAGCTCACCATCGACAGGGATCAATCAGCCCCAGCATTTT,CASSPSTGINQPQHF
.,TRBV4-3,.,TRBJ1-2,TGCGCCAGCAGCCCGGGGGACGGACTCTATGGCTACACCTTC,CASSPGDGLYGYTF
.,TRBV2,once,TRBJ1-4,TGTGCCAGCAAGGTTGACACGACTAATGAAAAACTGTTTTTT,CASKVDTTNEKLFF
TRBD1,TRBV5-4,.,TRBJ2-7,TGTGCCAGCAGCTTCGCGACAGGGGACTACGAGCAGTACTTC,CASSFATGDYEQYF
TRBD1,TRBV6-5,.,TRBJ1-6,TGTGCCAGCAGTTCCGACAGGGGGCTTTCACCCCTCCACTTT,CASSSDRGLSPLHF
.,TRBV5-1,.,TRBJ2-3,TGCGCCAGCAGCTCGGGGACAGATACGCAGTATTTT,CASSSGTDTQYF